This T cell receptor (beta chain) derives from a study of blood T cell repertoires in COVID-19. Study-wide context: Acute and convalescent COVID-19 specimens originated in the United States, Italy and Spain.

The authors' processing: Estimation of nucleated cell counts was performed using reference gene primer amplification. The method was immunoSEQ multiplex PCR; TCRdb's version includes in-frame clones alone and lacks a portion of them. Clonal size and the V and J genes are those of that table, whereas D and trimming came from the DNA. The sample contains about 210,000 clones, around 91% of which appear only once. This CDR3 has 16 amino acids. With 4 bases removed from V and 0 bases from J, the gap between germline ends came to 12 bases. CDR1 and CDR2 from the germline V gene are MGHRA and YSYEKL. Input material: peripheral blood. V usage is TRBV4-1 and J usage is TRBJ1-4; D ambiguous. This clonotype was sampled from a woman in her thirties or forties with acute or convalescent COVID-19. The CDR3 spells CASSRSNGATNEKLFF. The CDR3 nucleotides read TGCGCCAGCAGCCGCAGCAACGGGGCAACTAATGAAAAACTGTTTTTT.